These 20 T cell receptor beta chains originate from one sample sequenced in a study of T cell responses to AZD1222 COVID-19 vaccine. Produced via immunoSEQ multiplex PCR; TCRdb's table is partial and in-frame only. The sample has more than 120,000 clones, about 86% seen once; the top ten hold 5.1%. Source: peripheral blood, taken 28 days after the second AZD1222 dose. The receptors originated from an adult who received the AZD1222 COVID-19 vaccine.

This rearrangement joins TRBV6-6 to TRBJ2-1, with TRBD2 matching 11 bases. Looked up from germline, CDR1 is MNHNY and CDR2 is SVGAGI (reference sequence). The CDR3 runs 16 residues. The V gene end was trimmed by 4 bases and the J gene end by 4 bases; junction bases not matched to a gene: 6. Written as DNA, the CDR3 is TGTGCCAGCAGTTCAACCGGGACTAGCGGTTACAATGAGCAGTTCTTC. It is translated as CASSSTGTSGYNEQFF.

J is TRBJ2-7 and V is TRBV9; 8 bases are shared with TRBD2. Germline CDR1 SGDLS, CDR2 YYNGEE. This CDR3 is built from 16 residues. V lost 0 bases, J lost 6 bases, and 11 bases stayed unmatched. CDR3 sequence reads: CASSVATSGSPSEQYF. The CDR3 coding sequence is TGTGCCAGCAGCGTAGCTACCAGCGGGAGCCCTTCCGAGCAGTACTTC.

The CDR3 DNA reads TGTGCCAGCAGTCCAAACCGGACTGGGATACTCTACAATGAGCAGTTCTTC. Protein product: CASSPNRTGILYNEQFF. The chain links TRBV7-9 to TRBJ2-1, with D tentatively TRBD2 (5 bases). V lost 6 bases, J lost 3 bases, and 21 bases lay in between. Per the germline V gene, CDR1 is SEHNR and CDR2 is FQNEAQ (reference sequence). This CDR3 has 17 residues.

This chain connects TRBV5-6 to TRBJ1-1; D is undetermined. Germline loops: CDR1 SGHDT, CDR2 YYEEEE. This CDR3 region has 15 residues. Trimming removed 1 base at V and 8 bases at J, with 18 bases between. For the CDR3, the DNA is TGTGCCAGCAGCTTGACGTCAGCCTCCTGGGTGGAAGCTTTCTTT. Its translation: CASSLTSASWVEAFF.

The J gene is TRBJ1-1, the V gene TRBV7-2; D unclear. CDR1 SGHTA and CDR2 FQGNSA come from the germline V gene. The ends were cut back, 5 bases at V and 3 bases at J, with 13 bases in the middle. The CDR3 runs to 14 residues. CDR3 sequence reads: CASSPTGTYTEAFF. CDR3 nucleotides: TGTGCCAGCAGCCCCACCGGCACCTACACTGAAGCTTTCTTT. The full variable domain, its missing parts supplied by reference TRBV7-2 and TRBJ1-1, is GAGVSQSPSNKVTEKGKDVELRCDPISGHTALYWYRQSLGQGLEFLIYFQGNSAPDKSGLPSDRFSAERTGGSVSTLTIQRTQQEDSAVYLCASSPTGTYTEAFFGQGTRLTVV.

The rearrangement uses TRBV10-1 and TRBJ2-7; D ambiguous. There are 12 residues in the CDR3. The ends were cut back, 2 bases at V and 2 bases at J, with 4 bases in the middle. The germline gives CDR1 WNHNN, CDR2 SYGVQD (reference sequence). CDR3 region: CASSERTYEQYF. DNA for the CDR3: TGCGCCAGCAGTGAGCGGACCTACGAGCAGTACTTC.

A remark on this clone: At one end, the junction sequence differs from germline, possibly due to a read error. The chain employs TRBV5-1 and TRBJ1-1, with TRBD1 matching 8 bases. Germline-derived CDR1 and CDR2 are SGHRS and YFSETQ. The CDR3 runs 16 residues. CDR3: CASSLGPGGAGTEAFF. The CDR3 DNA reads as TGCGCCAGCAGTTTGGGTCCAGGGGGCGCGGGCACTGAAGCTTTCTTT.

The gene calls are TRBV7-9 and TRBJ1-1; D possibly corresponds to TRBD1 (6 bases). The V end lost 3 bases, the J end lost 5 bases, and 13 bases lay between the germline ends. The CDR3 runs to 14 residues. Germline V gene lookup returns CDR1 SEHNR and CDR2 FQNEAQ (reference sequence). The DNA of the CDR3 is TGTGCCAGCAGCTTCCTCACAGGGTCGACTGAAGCTTTCTTT. This gives the protein CASSFLTGSTEAFF. The variable domain in full, with the rest retrieved from reference TRBV7-9 and TRBJ1-1, is DTGVSQNPRHKITKRGQNVTFRCDPISEHNRLYWYRQTLGQGPEFLTYFQNEAQLEKSRLLSDRFSAERPKGSFSTLEIQRTEQGDSAMYLCASSFLTGSTEAFFGQGTRLTVV.

The chain joins TRBV30 to TRBJ1-5, with D possibly being TRBD1 (5 bases). The germline CDR1 and CDR2 sequences are GTSNPN and SVGIG (reference sequence). The CDR3 contains 13 residues. V was trimmed by 5 bases and J by 4 bases, leaving 12 bases between them. CDR3 nucleotide sequence: TGTGCCTGGGCCGGGACCCTAAATCAGCCCCAGCATTTT. It yields the protein CAWAGTLNQPQHF. Full variable domain (outside the CDR3, taken from reference TRBV30 and TRBJ1-5): SQTIHQWPATLVQPVGSPLSLECTVEGTSNPNLYWYRQAAGRGLQLLFYSVGIGQISSEVPQNLSASRPQDRQFILSSKKLLLSDSGFYLCAWAGTLNQPQHFGDGTRLSIL.

V usage is TRBV10-3 and J usage is TRBJ1-5; no clear D. The germline CDR1 and CDR2 sequences are ENHRY and SYGVKD. The CDR3 consists of 13 residues. The V gene lost 5 bases and the J gene lost 5 bases, with 10 bases spanning the gap. DNA for the CDR3: TGTGCCATCAGTCCAGAATCGTATCAGCCCCAGCATTTT. It is translated as CAISPESYQPQHF.

V is TRBV12-3 or TRBV12-4 and J is TRBJ1-3; D unclear. The germline V and J ends were trimmed by 4 bases and 3 bases, with 7 bases remaining between them. The CDR3 covers 13 residues. In DNA form, the CDR3 reads TGTGCCAGCAGTTCCCCTAATGGAAACACCATATATTTT. It codes for CASSSPNGNTIYF.

This clone was seen just once. The rearrangement links TRBV9 to TRBJ1-4, with 10 bases fitting TRBD1. CDR3 length equals 16 residues. The junction had 4 bases not matched to a gene; V was cut back by 4 bases and J by 1 base. CDR1 and CDR2 from the germline V gene are SGDLS and YYNGEE. CDR3 coding DNA: TGTGCCAGCAGCCGACAGGGGGCAGAAACTAATGAAAAACTGTTTTTT. Its translation is CASSRQGAETNEKLFF.

This clone showed up just a few times. This chain connects TRBV28 to TRBJ2-5, with D hard to call. The CDR3 length is 13 residues. Germline values: CDR1 MDHEN, CDR2 SYDVKM. Trimming took off 2 bases at V and 4 bases at J, with 8 bases between the two ends. CDR3 loop: CASSLGFVETQYF. The CDR3 nucleotides are TGTGCCAGCAGTTTAGGGTTTGTAGAGACCCAGTACTTC.

The V call is TRBV11-3, the J call TRBJ2-3, with 10 bases fitting TRBD2. The germline gives CDR1 SGHNT, CDR2 YENEEA. The trim removed 5 bases at V and 5 bases at J, leaving 13 bases unmatched. CDR3 length: 17 residues. As DNA, the CDR3 is TGTGCCAGCAGCCCAGCCTTGAGCGGGGGGGCAGGAGATACGCAGTATTTT. Translating gives CASSPALSGGAGDTQYF.

This chain joins TRBV12-3 or TRBV12-4 and TRBJ1-5; D call uncertain. Trimming took off 8 bases at V and 1 base at J, with 9 bases between the two ends. The length of the CDR3 is 13 residues. The DNA of the CDR3 is TGTGCCAGCCGACGGGAAAGCAATCAGCCCCAGCATTTT. Residues: CASRRESNQPQHF.

The J gene is TRBJ2-1, the V gene TRBV19, with 7 bases that match TRBD1. CDR1 and CDR2 from the germline V gene are LNHDA and SQIVND (reference sequence). The CDR3 covers 14 residues. V gave up 5 bases and J gave up 4 bases; unmatched junction bases: 5. CDR3 amino acids: CASSVDRPYNEQFF. CDR3 coding DNA: TGTGCCAGTAGTGTGGACAGGCCATACAATGAGCAGTTCTTC. Drawing the rest from reference TRBV19 and TRBJ2-1, the complete variable domain is DGGITQSPKYLFRKEGQNVTLSCEQNLNHDAMYWYRQDPGQGLRLIYYSQIVNDFQKGDIAEGYSVSREKKESFPLTVTSAQKNPTAFYLCASSVDRPYNEQFFGPGTRLTVL.

The V gene is TRBV19, the J gene TRBJ1-1, with D possibly TRBD1 on 5 matching bases. Germline values: CDR1 LNHDA, CDR2 SQIVND (reference sequence). V lost 4 bases to trimming and J lost 0 bases, with 18 bases between them. The CDR3 covers 17 residues. The CDR3 protein is CASSTPWGPTMNTEAFF. The DNA for the CDR3 is TGTGCCAGTAGTACCCCCTGGGGCCCCACCATGAACACTGAAGCTTTCTTT.

This clone showed up just a few times. The rearrangement joins TRBV6-5 to TRBJ2-5, with 8 bases aligning to TRBD2. The CDR3 extends over 15 amino acids. CDR1 and CDR2 from the germline V gene are MNHEY and SVGAGI. Losses at the gene ends were 5 bases for V and 4 bases for J; bases not matched to a gene: 9. The CDR3 DNA reads TGTGCCAGCAGTACAGGGACTAGTTGGTTAGAGACCCAGTACTTC. It codes for CASSTGTSWLETQYF.

The gene calls are TRBV18 and TRBJ1-1, with D possibly matching TRBD1 (5 bases). CDR1 and CDR2 (germline): KGHSH, LQKENI. Trimming stripped 3 bases from V and 0 bases from J, with 17 bases between. The CDR3 is made up of 17 amino acids. The CDR3 DNA reads TGTGCCAGCTCACCCCCTGTCTATCAGGGACTGAACACTGAAGCTTTCTTT. Its protein is CASSPPVYQGLNTEAFF. Filled out from reference TRBV18 and TRBJ1-1, the complete variable domain reads NAGVMQNPRHLVRRRGQEARLRCSPMKGHSHVYWYRQLPEEGLKFMVYLQKENIIDESGMPKERFSAEFPKEGPSILRIQQVVRGDSAAYFCASSPPVYQGLNTEAFFGQGTRLTVV.

V gene TRBV6-5 combines with J gene TRBJ2-1; TRBD2 aligns across 12 bases. Germline V CDR1 and CDR2: MNHEY, SVGAGI. The CDR3 consists of 15 residues. With V trimmed by 2 bases and J by 8 bases, 4 bases remained unmatched. The CDR3 is CASSYRTSGDYEQFF. The CDR3 region has the DNA TGTGCCAGCAGTTACAGGACTAGCGGGGACTATGAGCAGTTCTTC.